The text below deals with one T cell receptor beta chain. Its antigen remains unidentified. The data are from a study of regulatory T cells in long-lasting Graves disease. Overall study findings and caveats: The work looked only at peripheral blood and did not look at thyroid tissue.

The germline V gene encodes CDR1 MNHEY and CDR2 SMNVEV (reference sequence). The V end was cut by 8 bases, the J end by 8 bases, with 13 bases between. The CDR3 totals 12 residues. For TCR beta, libraries came from iRepertoire HTBI primers and Arm-PCR of CDR3 regions. TCRdb called the multiplex PCR reads again in MiXCR, with one record for every CDR3 protein. This table holds around 470,000 distinct CDR3 sequences, around 13% found once. Indicated time point: newly diagnosed GD, antithyroid drugs for less than 3 months. After RNA was extracted from PBMCs, the TCR library was made from it. The peripheral blood volume drawn was roughly 9.9 milliliters, and it was collected into EDTA tubes. This sample was shared with a second study, whose subject was T cells in Graves' hyperthyroidism and ophthalmopathy. As that report states: With the HTBI primer set, the TCR CDR3 went through a first round of RT-PCR.

The chain joins TRBV27 to TRBJ2-1; D is unresolved. The receptor comes from a woman in her forties or fifties with Graves disease. Sequenced material: peripheral blood mononuclear cells (PBMCs), taken at new diagnosis, from a patient treated with antithyroid drugs. The CDR3 loop reads CASGLSGYEQFF. The CDR3 DNA reads TGTGCCAGCGGCCTGTCAGGTTATGAGCAGTTCTTC.